This T cell receptor beta chain comes out of a study of shared clonotypes between healthy human individuals. The repertoire was sequenced with immunoSEQ multiplex PCR; TCRdb's copy has only in-frame clones and lacks some. The sample holds over 2 million clones, over 85% seen once. The V and J ends lost 1 base and 0 bases respectively, with 7 bases between them. Germline CDR1 reads SGHNT; CDR2 reads YENEEA. The CDR3 loop spans 15 amino acids. This clone was observed a single time. The chain carries TRBV11-3 and TRBJ1-3; D not certain. What was sequenced was naive CD4+ T cells sorted from blood. As for subset: CD45RA+ positively selected. The TCR comes from a man younger than 35 in good health. CDR3 in DNA: TGTGCCAGCAGCTTAGGTGGTATCTCTGGAAACACCATATATTTT. This encodes CASSLGGISGNTIYF.